This entry lists 8 T cell receptor beta chains sequenced from one sample in a study of Graves' ophthalmopathy and Graves' hyperthyroidism. Amplification of the TCR beta CDR3 regions used RNA transcripts (as template). Investigators did first-round RT-PCR with HTBI primers, then second-round multiplex PCR. From the multiplex PCR reads, TCRdb called clonotypes with MiXCR, one entry per CDR3 protein. The table has about 740,000 distinct CDR3 sequences, roughly two fifths seen once. Material for sequencing was peripheral blood. The receptors here all came from an adult man with Graves' ophthalmopathy.

This clonotype was counted ten times or more. The chain combines TRBV2 with TRBJ2-5; D is ambiguous. V lost 1 base, J lost 5 bases, and 8 bases lay in between. This CDR3 is 13 amino acids long. Germline V lookup: CDR1 SNHLY, CDR2 FYNNEI. The CDR3 sequence: CASSEVGWETQYF. The CDR3 DNA is TGTGCCAGCAGTGAAGTAGGGTGGGAGACCCAGTACTTC.

The sample holds one count of this clonotype. The rearrangement uses TRBV6-5 and TRBJ1-1, with D possibly matching TRBD1 (6 bases). The CDR3 extends over 11 amino acids. V lost 6 bases and J 10 bases, leaving 12 bases between the germline ends. The germline V gene has CDR1 MNHEY and CDR2 SVGAGI. The CDR3 sequence: CASRYRVGAFF. CDR3 DNA sequence: TGTGCCAGCAGGTACAGGGTGGGAGCTTTCTTT.

The chain recombines TRBV7-2 with TRBJ2-7; no clear D. The J call may not be correct, given that the DNA end is closer to TRBJ2-1. Germline values: CDR1 SGHTA, CDR2 FQGNSA. CDR3 length equals 13 residues. The chain's CDR3 is CASSLNVNNEQFF. The CDR3 nucleotides are TGTGCCAGCAGCTTAAACGTGAACAATGAGCAGTTCTTC.

Comments on this clonotype: This likely comes from a read error, as the CDR3 has no conserved phenylalanine or tryptophan at its end. The CDR3 spells CASRSGGGNQPQHV. CDR3 coding DNA: TGTGCCAGCAGGTCAGGGGGCGGCAATCAGCCCCAGCATGTT. The V and J genes are TRBV24-1 and TRBJ1-5, with TRBD1 matching 8 bases. Unmatched junction bases numbered 7, after V lost 11 bases and J lost 2 bases. CDR1 is KGHDR, CDR2 SFDVKD, per germline. The CDR3 loop spans 14 amino acids.

This chain connects TRBV2 to TRBJ1-6; 7 bases are shared with TRBD1. Germline V CDR1 and CDR2: SNHLY, FYNNEI. The CDR3 has 14 residues. Unmatched junction bases numbered 2, after V lost 2 bases and J lost 7 bases. As DNA, the CDR3 is TGTGCCAGCAGTGAAACAGGGGAAAATTCACCCCTCCACTTT. Translating it yields CASSETGENSPLHF.

This chain links TRBV25-1 with TRBJ1-2; TRBD1 agrees at 8 bases. The CDR3 spans 17 residues. V was clipped by 4 bases and J by 8 bases; unmatched bases: 18. CDR1 is MGHDK, CDR2 SYGVNS, per germline. The CDR3 loop is CASSAHGQGRALDGYTF. The DNA of the CDR3 is TGTGCCAGCAGTGCGCATGGACAGGGTAGGGCTTTGGACGGCTACACCTTC.

V and J are TRBV7-9 and TRBJ2-5; D ambiguous. Trimming cost V 1 base and J 8 bases, with 5 bases left between them. The CDR3 is made up of 11 amino acids. Germline assignment: CDR1 SEHNR and CDR2 FQNEAQ (reference sequence). The CDR3 DNA reads as TGTGCCAGCAGCTTAGGTGCAACCCAGTACTTC. Translation gives CASSLGATQYF.

This clonotype showed up just a few times. The rearrangement links TRBV5-6 to TRBJ1-1; 7 bases align to TRBD1. After removal of 4 bases from V and 4 bases from J, the junction contained 13 bases not matched to a gene. Germline-derived CDR1 and CDR2 are SGHDT and YYEEEE. This CDR3 is built from 16 residues. In DNA form, the CDR3 reads TGTGCCAGCAGCCCCAGACAGGGCTTATTCTCCACTGAAGCTTTCTTT. This codes for CASSPRQGLFSTEAFF.